The rows below give T cell receptor beta chains drawn from one sample of a study of T cells after yellow fever vaccination. TCRdb called the 5' RACE reads again in MiXCR, with one record for every CDR3 protein. The sample holds roughly 320,000 distinct CDR3 sequences, about 10% seen once. Sequenced here: CD4+ T cells sorted from PBMCs, sampled 45 days after the yellow fever booster vaccination. The receptors originated from a man younger than 35 who received the YFV17D yellow fever vaccine. Both conserved end residues are part of each CDR3. D genes are given only for firm matches. For some rows the clone size is stated as once, few or many, or as a class when expanded; others skip it.

clone size	V gene	J gene	D gene	CDR3 length	CDR3 protein	CDR3 DNA
NA	TRBV6-5	TRBJ2-7	TRBD1	17	CASSYSIVSGTATTQYF	TGTGCCAGCAGTTACAGTATCGTCTCAGGGACAGCGACGACACAGTACTTC
NA	TRBV7-9	TRBJ2-1	TRBD2	15	CASSPGGSAHNEQFF	TGTGCCAGCAGCCCGGGGGGGTCAGCTCACAATGAGCAGTTCTTC
many	TRBV29-1	TRBJ2-5	NA	14	CSVGSESGSKTQYF	TGCAGCGTTGGGTCCGAATCAGGGTCGAAGACCCAGTACTTC
few	TRBV15	TRBJ2-1	NA	12	CATSRARGEQFF	TGTGCCACCAGCAGAGCCCGGGGCGAGCAGTTCTTC
NA	TRBV12-3/TRBV12-4	TRBJ2-1	NA	13	CASRTLGLHEQFF	TGTGCCAGCAGAACACTCGGCCTCCATGAGCAGTTCTTC
many	TRBV2	TRBJ2-5	TRBD2	16	CASSAPTSGVRETQYF	TGTGCCAGCAGCGCTCCGACTAGCGGGGTCCGTGAGACCCAGTACTTC
few	TRBV10-3	TRBJ1-1	NA	13	CAISQQENTEAFF	TGTGCCATCAGTCAGCAGGAGAACACTGAAGCTTTCTTT
NA	TRBV11-2	TRBJ2-1	TRBD2	15	CAIPSSSGGYNEQFF	TGTGCCATCCCTAGTTCTAGCGGGGGGTACAATGAGCAGTTCTTC
NA	TRBV7-2	TRBJ1-6	TRBD1	15	CASSLGGGGGSPLHF	TGTGCCAGCAGCTTAGGAGGAGGGGGCGGTTCACCCCTCCACTTT
few	TRBV6-6	TRBJ1-2	NA	15	CASSYLRAPSYGYTF	TGTGCCAGCAGTTACCTCAGGGCCCCTTCCTATGGCTACACCTTC
many	TRBV6-5	TRBJ2-1	TRBD1	14	CASSSGDRYNEQFF	TGTGCCAGCAGTTCCGGGGACAGGTACAATGAGCAGTTCTTC
NA	TRBV5-1	TRBJ1-3	NA	16	CASSLLDSLSGNTIYF	TGCGCCAGCAGCTTGCTGGACAGTCTCTCTGGAAACACCATATATTTT
NA	TRBV7-2	TRBJ2-2	NA	15	CASSTRLVLTGELFF	TGTGCCAGCAGCACTAGACTAGTTCTGACCGGGGAGCTGTTTTTT
NA	TRBV14	TRBJ2-1	NA	15	CASSRTIPFYNEQFF	TGTGCCAGCAGTCGGACTATCCCCTTTTACAATGAGCAGTTCTTC
few	TRBV24-1	TRBJ1-6	TRBD1	19	CATSDPRDRVGGYNSPLHF	TGTGCCACCAGTGATCCCCGGGACAGGGTAGGGGGTTATAATTCACCCCTCCACTTT
many	TRBV7-9	TRBJ2-3	NA	15	CASSPYGAYVDTQYF	TGTGCCAGCAGCCCGTACGGGGCCTACGTAGATACGCAGTATTTT
few	TRBV29-1	TRBJ2-1	NA	15	CSVGGRSGGGNEQFF	TGCAGCGTTGGAGGGAGGTCAGGGGGGGGCAATGAGCAGTTCTTC
many	TRBV27	TRBJ2-4	TRBD1	16	CASSPYSGGAGGIQYF	TGTGCCAGCAGTCCCTACTCAGGGGGCGCCGGTGGCATTCAGTACTTC
NA	TRBV15	TRBJ2-1	NA	14	CATSRDGDYNEQFF	TGTGCCACCAGCAGAGATGGTGACTACAATGAGCAGTTCTTC
many	TRBV12-3/TRBV12-4	TRBJ2-5	NA	14	CASSLGVAEETQYF	TGTGCCAGCAGTTTAGGGGTAGCGGAAGAGACCCAGTACTTC
few	TRBV5-4	TRBJ2-4	TRBD1	15	CASSFPGQGKNIQYF	TGTGCCAGCAGCTTTCCGGGACAGGGCAAAAACATTCAGTACTTC
many	TRBV7-6	TRBJ1-1	NA	16	CASSLMTGHMNTEAFF	TGTGCCAGCAGCTTAATGACAGGCCACATGAACACTGAAGCTTTCTTT
NA	TRBV18	TRBJ1-5	TRBD1	15	CASSLGTVNNQPQHF	TGTGCCAGCTCCCTCGGGACAGTCAACAATCAGCCCCAGCATTTT
few	TRBV12-3/TRBV12-4	TRBJ2-3	NA	14	CASSSFRGGDTQYF	TGTGCCAGCAGCTCTTTCAGGGGTGGAGATACGCAGTATTTT
few	TRBV6-5	TRBJ1-2	NA	15	CASSSPKWGNYGYTF	TGTGCCAGCAGTTCCCCCAAATGGGGGAACTATGGCTACACCTTC
NA	TRBV6-5	TRBJ2-2	NA	11	CASRRSGELFF	TGTGCCAGCAGGAGGAGCGGGGAGCTGTTTTTT
few	TRBV30	TRBJ1-1	NA	13	CAWIELWNTEAFF	TGTGCCTGGATTGAGCTGTGGAACACTGAAGCTTTCTTT
many	TRBV12-3/TRBV12-4	TRBJ1-2	TRBD1	13	CASSAGQGYGYTF	TGTGCCAGCAGTGCGGGACAGGGGTATGGCTACACCTTC
NA	TRBV15	TRBJ2-5	TRBD2	15	CATSRDAGEGETQYF	TGTGCCACCAGCAGAGATGCGGGGGAGGGCGAGACCCAGTACTTC
NA	TRBV7-2	TRBJ1-5	NA	13	CASSLATDQPQHF	TGTGCCAGCAGCTTGGCAACCGATCAGCCCCAGCATTTT
NA	TRBV7-2	TRBJ1-4	NA	14	CASSRLGGNEKLFF	TGTGCCAGCAGCAGATTGGGTGGAAATGAAAAACTGTTTTTT
NA	TRBV20-1	TRBJ2-3	NA	14	CSARDQALADTQYF	TGCAGTGCTAGAGATCAGGCCTTGGCAGATACGCAGTATTTT
NA	TRBV9	TRBJ1-1	TRBD1	15	CASSVGQAQNTEAFF	TGTGCCAGCAGCGTTGGACAGGCACAGAACACTGAAGCTTTCTTT
few	TRBV6-1	TRBJ2-5	NA	13	CASTLYSQETQYF	TGTGCCAGCACCCTCTACTCGCAAGAGACCCAGTACTTC
few	TRBV29-1	TRBJ1-1	TRBD1	14	CSVQQGPRSTEAFF	TGCAGCGTACAACAGGGGCCAAGGAGCACTGAAGCTTTCTTT
NA	TRBV6-2/TRBV6-3	TRBJ2-6	NA	16	CAGGRLYGSGANVLTF	TGTGCCGGAGGCCGCCTGTATGGCTCTGGGGCCAACGTCCTGACTTTC
NA	TRBV20-1	TRBJ1-2	NA	11	CSATGEFGYTF	TGCAGTGCTACAGGGGAATTTGGCTACACCTTC
NA	TRBV6-5	TRBJ1-2	NA	13	CASSRLTGRGYTF	TGTGCCAGCAGCCGCCTCACTGGTCGGGGCTACACCTTC
few	TRBV5-1	TRBJ1-6	NA	14	CASSFGERGSPLHF	TGCGCCAGCAGCTTTGGGGAGAGGGGGTCACCCCTCCACTTT
few	TRBV7-2	TRBJ2-7	TRBD2	16	CASSSYTASGAREQYF	TGTGCCAGCAGCTCCTACACGGCTAGCGGGGCCCGGGAGCAGTACTTC
NA	TRBV7-2	TRBJ2-5	NA	14	CASSRRNRLETQYF	TGTGCCAGCAGCCGTAGAAATAGGTTAGAGACCCAGTACTTC